This TCR beta chain is drawn from a study of cytomegalovirus exposure and HLA in healthy donors. On the study more broadly: T cells numbering approximately 170 million yielded some 100 million unique TCR beta sequences in an earlier analysis. The study's findings and limits: On later analysis, the bulk of CMV-associated TCR beta chains appeared to be HLA-restricted. According to an earlier analysis, most TCR beta V segments yielded productive rearrangements about 90% or about 30% of the time.

As to this clone: The antigen remains unidentified. The sample contains more than one DNA sequence encoding this CDR3.

V lost 9 bases, J lost 1 base, and 8 bases stayed unmatched. Germline loops: CDR1 WSHSY, CDR2 SAAADI. CDR3 length: 15 amino acids. The PCR contained 60 Vbeta and 13 Jbeta primers. Only in-frame clones appear in the TCRdb table, and some are missing; sequencing was by immunoSEQ multiplex PCR. The table records about 82,000 clones, approximately 82% of them present only once. Donors sampled were nominally healthy, though unrecorded immune exposures were likely. The clonotype was recovered from a man in his 70s in good health and CMV-seropositive. The rearrangement links TRBV10-2 to TRBJ2-7; TRBD2 matches 11 bases. Sequenced material: PBMCs. CDR3 nucleotides: TGCGCCAGTACCATGACTAGCGGGGCATCCTACGAGCAGTACTTC. Residues: CASTMTSGASYEQYF.